This is a list of T cell receptor beta chains from one sample in a study of CD8+CD57+ T cells in acquired aplastic anemia. A single record per CDR3 protein comes from TCRdb applying MiXCR to the reads. The sample includes under 200,000 distinct CDR3 sequences, less than 60% seen only once; the top ten take about 1.8%. Sequencing input: sorted CD4+, CD8+, or CD8+CD57+ T cells (not recorded which) from PBMCs. These receptors were obtained from a human donor with aplastic anemia. Each CDR3 is given with its conserved first and last residue. The order of the fields is V gene, CDR3 length, J gene, D gene, clone size, CDR3 DNA, CDR3 protein. A D gene is named only where the DNA matches it firmly. Clone size is not always given. Where it is, it says once, few, many or a class for expanded clones.

>TRBV6-1|20|TRBJ2-5|TRBD2|few
TGTGCCAGCAGTGAAGAAGTAGGAGGTTCAGCGGGAGTAAGGGAGGAGACCCAGTACTTC
CASSEEVGGSAGVREETQYF
>TRBV20-1|14|TRBJ2-7|TRBD2|many
TGCAGTGCAAGCTTTACTAGCGGGGCAAACGAGCAGTACTTC
CSASFTSGANEQYF
>TRBV6-5|14|TRBJ2-7|-|-
TGTGCCAGCAGTTACGGGGGGGCCGCCTACGAGCAGTACTTC
CASSYGGAAYEQYF
>TRBV10-2|13|TRBJ1-3|-|-
TGCGCCAGCAGCGTGACATCTGGAAACACCATATATTTT
CASSVTSGNTIYF
>TRBV27|14|TRBJ2-7|TRBD2|many
TGTGCCAGCAGTCGGACTAGTCAATCCTACGAGCAGTACTTC
CASSRTSQSYEQYF
>TRBV25-1|15|TRBJ2-3|TRBD2|many
TGTGCCAGCAGTCAGACTAGCGGATTCACAGATACGCAGTATTTT
CASSQTSGFTDTQYF
>TRBV19|14|TRBJ1-5|-|-
TGTGCCAGCAGTTTATTGGGGGAGGGTCAGCCCCAGCATTTT
CASSLLGEGQPQHF
>TRBV2|15|TRBJ1-1|-|-
TGTGCCAGCAAATTTACAGGCGGACCGGACACTGAAGCTTTCTTT
CASKFTGGPDTEAFF
>TRBV13|15|TRBJ1-3|-|-
TGTGCCAGCAGCTCCGGGACCTACTCTGGAAACACCATATATTTT
CASSSGTYSGNTIYF
>TRBV15|15|TRBJ2-3|-|many
TGTGCCACCAGCAGAGATTCACAGTACACAGATACGCAGTATTTT
CATSRDSQYTDTQYF
>TRBV9|13|TRBJ1-6|TRBD1|-
TGTGCCAGCGGCGTAGGACAGGGTTCACCCCTCCACTTT
CASGVGQGSPLHF
>TRBV5-8|14|TRBJ1-1|-|many
TGTGCCAGCATCCCTGGGGGGGGACGCACTGAAGCTTTCTTT
CASIPGGGRTEAFF
>TRBV7-2|13|TRBJ1-1|TRBD1|many
TGTGCCAGCAGCCCCGACAGGGGGCAAGAAGCTTTCTTT
CASSPDRGQEAFF
>TRBV24-1|13|TRBJ1-5|-|once
TGTGCCACCAGTGACACAGGGTTGCGGCCCCAGCATTTT
CATSDTGLRPQHF
>TRBV7-2|17|TRBJ2-1|TRBD2|many
TGTGCCAGCAGCCGCTCGGGCCTAGCGGGGTCCTACAATGAGCAGTTCTTC
CASSRSGLAGSYNEQFF
>TRBV2|11|TRBJ1-2|-|-
TGTGCCAGCAGGGCCATTTATGGCTACACCTTC
CASRAIYGYTF
>TRBV19|15|TRBJ1-5|-|-
TGTGCCAGTAGTATGCGGGGGACTCACAATCAGCCCCAGCATTTT
CASSMRGTHNQPQHF
>TRBV12-3/TRBV12-4|14|TRBJ2-7|-|many
TGTGCCAGCAGTTTTCGACTAGACCCCTATGAGCAGTACTTC
CASSFRLDPYEQYF
>TRBV20-1|13|TRBJ2-5|-|-
TGCAGTACCCTTGGGCAGTTTCAAGAGACACAGTACTTC
CSTLGQFQETQYF
>TRBV24-1|14|TRBJ2-1|-|once
TGTGCCACCAGTGATCCCACCAAATCGCATGAGCAGTTCTTC
CATSDPTKSHEQFF
>TRBV20-1|13|TRBJ1-5|-|-
TGCAGTGCTAGAGATCTGGTCTTAGGGCCCCAGCATTTT
CSARDLVLGPQHF
>TRBV9|12|TRBJ1-2|-|-
TGTGCCAGCAGTGCACCAGGGAGTGGAAACACCTTC
CASSAPGSGNTF
>TRBV19|15|TRBJ2-2|-|-
TGTGCCAGTAGTTCACCGACAGGGAACACCGGGGAGCTGTTTTTT
CASSSPTGNTGELFF
>TRBV10-3|16|TRBJ2-7|-|many
TGTGCCATCAGTGAGATTGGGTTCGGGGGGCCGGACGAGCAGTACTTC
CAISEIGFGGPDEQYF
>TRBV2|15|TRBJ2-2|TRBD1|once
TGTGCCAGCAGTGTTAACAGGGGCGACACCGGGGAGCTGTTTTTT
CASSVNRGDTGELFF
>TRBV24-1|13|TRBJ1-2|-|many
TGTGCCACCCGGACAACTAGAAACTATGGCTACACCTTC
CATRTTRNYGYTF
>TRBV19|15|TRBJ2-6|TRBD1|-
TGTGCCACGGGACAGGGCGTCTATGGGGCCAACGTCCTGACTTTC
CATGQGVYGANVLTF
>TRBV15|15|TRBJ1-6|TRBD1|-
TGTGCCACAGAAAAGACAGGGGGAGGTAATTCACCCCTCCACTTT
CATEKTGGGNSPLHF
>TRBV20-1|11|TRBJ1-2|-|-
TGCAGTGCTAGTACTGGGGGAAGAGACACCTTC
CSASTGGRDTF